The source of this TCR beta chain is a study of T-cell memory formation after mild COVID-19. Across the study: The study found TCR clusters largely donor specific.

There are 13 residues in the CDR3. In germline, CDR1 is SNHLY, CDR2 FYNNEI. V dropped 4 bases and J dropped 7 bases, with 11 bases sitting between them. This clonotype appeared a few times. Its specificity is not known. TCRdb redid the calling of the 5' RACE reads with MiXCR, one entry per CDR3 protein. The sample has some 320,000 distinct CDR3 sequences; around a sixth are singletons. Broader study findings: A subset of responding clones appeared in pre-infection memory, suggesting cross-reactive memory joined.

The chain links TRBV2 to TRBJ2-1; no reliable D call. The sequenced material came from PBMCs or a T cell subset sorted from them (not recorded which). The TCR comes from a man younger than 35 who had mild COVID-19 (a few samples of this study predate the infection). Cell type and time point are not known. The CDR3 DNA reads as TGTGCCAGCAGTGTTGGGGATGTAAATGAGCAGTTCTTC. Protein sequence: CASSVGDVNEQFF. The full variable domain, rest sourced from reference TRBV2 and TRBJ2-1, is EPEVTQTPSHQVTQMGQEVILRCVPISNHLYFYWYRQILGQKVEFLVSFYNNEISEKSEIFDDQFSVERPDGSNFTLKIRSTKLEDSAMYFCASSVGDVNEQFFGPGTRLTVL.